A selection of T cell receptor beta chains follows, all from one sample in a study of blood T cells in healthy people across ages. TCRdb called the 5' RACE reads again in MiXCR, with one record for every CDR3 protein. The sample lists hundreds of thousands of distinct CDR3 sequences, roughly two fifths seen once, with approximately 29% in the top ten. Sequencing was done on a sample of blood. These receptors were collected from a man aged 80 or over in good health. The CDR3 runs from the conserved cysteine through the conserved F or W. The order of the fields is J gene, clone size, CDR3 length, V gene, CDR3 protein. Expanded clones get a size class; other rows say once, few or many, or leave the size out.

TRBJ2-3	.	21	TRBV20-1	CSGASREGAYIAGGGADTQYF
TRBJ2-5	many	12	TRBV7-2	CASNSPLETQYF
TRBJ2-3	.	15	TRBV20-1	CSARDNKRGTDTQYF
TRBJ2-5	.	12	TRBV25-1	CASSAGFETQYF
TRBJ2-1	.	16	TRBV5-6	CASSPVGNPSYNEQFF
TRBJ2-1	few	13	TRBV7-2	CASTPASYNEQFF
TRBJ1-5	.	16	TRBV6-2/TRBV6-3	CASSYSRDSSNQPQHF
TRBJ2-1	few	16	TRBV4-3	CASSQDLTSGGGEQFF
TRBJ1-1	.	12	TRBV20-1	CSLGRARTEAFF
TRBJ2-2	.	16	TRBV9	CASSTGKISNTGELFF
TRBJ2-5	many	14	TRBV28	CASRIQGGEETQYF
TRBJ2-4	.	13	TRBV29-1	CSVHGTGENIQYF
.	few	15	TRBV11-3	CASRNTGTGGGEQYF
TRBJ2-7	few	14	TRBV25-1	CASRDTGVIYEQYF
TRBJ2-7	few	15	TRBV20-1	CSARGVPSSSYEQYF
TRBJ2-5	.	15	TRBV6-2/TRBV6-3	CASSNAGGAGKTQYF
TRBJ1-5	once	14	TRBV29-1	CSVTQGNSNQPQHF
.	.	13	TRBV20-1	CSAARGGYFEQYF
TRBJ2-5	.	14	TRBV28	CASSLGGTGGTQYF
TRBJ2-4	many	12	TRBV21-1	CASSSLRGKQYF
TRBJ1-2	.	16	TRBV2	CASRNSGTPINYGYTF
.	.	15	TRBV6-2/TRBV6-3	CASSTIRQVGYEQYF
.	.	17	TRBV30	CAWSPLNPPGLTYEQYF
TRBJ2-3	few	17	TRBV4-2	CASSQNSRQGPTDTQYF
TRBJ2-5	.	16	TRBV10-1	CASSLPSASGSNEQYF
TRBJ2-5	few	14	TRBV20-1	CSAPQTGGRETQYF
TRBJ2-5	few	13	TRBV15	CATSRDFQETQYF
TRBJ2-3	.	14	TRBV7-2	CASSLEVVTDTQYF
TRBJ2-7	.	14	TRBV20-1	CSAGAPQGDNEQYF
TRBJ2-5	many	10	TRBV29-1	CSVVGETQYF
TRBJ1-1	few	15	TRBV7-9	CASSLGSGGATEAFF
TRBJ2-2	.	13	TRBV6-1	CASRPLVHGELFF
TRBJ1-1	many	15	TRBV20-1	CSARPAQGRGTEAFF
TRBJ2-2	.	14	TRBV5-1	CASSSGQGSGELFF
TRBJ2-3	.	15	TRBV13	CASSLSRGNTDTQYF
TRBJ2-1	.	13	TRBV4-3	CASSPEEGREQFF
TRBJ2-1	few	14	TRBV29-1	CSVVARSSYNEQFF
TRBJ1-1	once	16	TRBV6-5	CASSYSSLRKNTEAFF
TRBJ1-2	many	16	TRBV24-1	CATSDRGTGEIYGYTF
.	.	13	TRBV12-3/TRBV12-4	CASSGKEGETQYF
TRBJ2-1	.	14	TRBV20-1	CSAIEKAWYNEQFF
TRBJ2-5	few	16	TRBV7-8	CASSPRVAGGHNEQYF
TRBJ2-3	many	22	TRBV6-5	CASPRHRDPRPSGGPRTDTQYF
TRBJ2-7	many	15	TRBV5-1	CASGPGSIPLIEQYF
TRBJ2-1	.	19	TRBV2	CASSERRGASSSSYNEQFF
.	few	14	TRBV29-1	CSVDVGSSYNEQYF
TRBJ2-3	.	15	TRBV6-1	CASSEDLGSTDTQYF
TRBJ2-3	.	14	TRBV7-2	CASSSRTSGGTQYF
TRBJ2-1	.	13	TRBV5-1	CASSAFIGGLQFF
TRBJ2-7	.	14	TRBV6-2/TRBV6-3	CASSFFQGSYEQYF
.	.	14	TRBV27	CASRSSTGFYEQYF
TRBJ1-2	.	13	TRBV6-2/TRBV6-3	CAGSADRIGGYTF
TRBJ2-7	many	17	TRBV7-2	CASSLRAVEHRDYEQYF
TRBJ2-5	few	16	TRBV3-1	CASSPRTGTAAETQYF